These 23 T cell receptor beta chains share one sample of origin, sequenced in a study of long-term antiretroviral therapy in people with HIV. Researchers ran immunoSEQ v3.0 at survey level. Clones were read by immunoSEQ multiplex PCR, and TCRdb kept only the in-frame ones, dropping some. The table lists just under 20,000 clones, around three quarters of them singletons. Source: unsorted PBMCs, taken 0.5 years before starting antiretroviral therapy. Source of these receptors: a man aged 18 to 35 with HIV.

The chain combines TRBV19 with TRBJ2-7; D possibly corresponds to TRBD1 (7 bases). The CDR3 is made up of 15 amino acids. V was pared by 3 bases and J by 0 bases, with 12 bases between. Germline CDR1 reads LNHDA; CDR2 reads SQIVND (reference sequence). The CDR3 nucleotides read TGTGCCAGTAGTATCGGTCAGGGGGGCTCCTACGAGCAGTACTTC. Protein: CASSIGQGGSYEQYF.

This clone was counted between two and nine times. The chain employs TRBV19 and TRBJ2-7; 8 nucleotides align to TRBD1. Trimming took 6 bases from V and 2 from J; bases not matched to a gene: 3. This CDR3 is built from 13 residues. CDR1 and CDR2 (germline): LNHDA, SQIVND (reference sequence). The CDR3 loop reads CASRGTGTYEQYF. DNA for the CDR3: TGTGCCAGTAGGGGGACAGGTACCTACGAGCAGTACTTC.

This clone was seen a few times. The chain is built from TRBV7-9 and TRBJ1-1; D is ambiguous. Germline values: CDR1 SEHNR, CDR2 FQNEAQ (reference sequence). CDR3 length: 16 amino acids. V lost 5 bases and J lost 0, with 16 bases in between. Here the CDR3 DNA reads TGTGCCAGCAGCAGCCGCAGAACGAATATGAACACTGAAGCTTTCTTT. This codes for CASSSRRTNMNTEAFF.

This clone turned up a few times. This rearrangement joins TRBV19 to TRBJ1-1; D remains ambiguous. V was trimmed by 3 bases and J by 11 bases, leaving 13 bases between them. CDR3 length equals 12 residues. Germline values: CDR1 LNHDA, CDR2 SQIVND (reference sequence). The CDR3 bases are TGTGCCAGTAGTATGGCGGCGACGGAGGCTTTCTTT. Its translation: CASSMAATEAFF. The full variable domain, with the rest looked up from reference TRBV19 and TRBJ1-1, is DGGITQSPKYLFRKEGQNVTLSCEQNLNHDAMYWYRQDPGQGLRLIYYSQIVNDFQKGDIAEGYSVSREKKESFPLTVTSAQKNPTAFYLCASSMAATEAFFGQGTRLTVV.

In DNA, the CDR3 is TGTGCCAGCAGCTTACCCCTCGGGAGGCAGAATCCTGAAGCTTTCTTT. Amino acids: CASSLPLGRQNPEAFF. The chain couples TRBV7-6 to TRBJ1-1; the D is unclear. The CDR3 runs 16 residues. V lost 2 bases to trimming and J lost 6 bases, with 19 bases between them. Germline V CDR1 and CDR2: SGHVS, FNYEAQ.

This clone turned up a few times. CDR3: CASSPGQGVREKLFF. The DNA for the CDR3 is TGTGCCAGCAGCCCTGGACAGGGTGTAAGGGAAAAACTGTTTTTT. The chain uses TRBV5-6 and TRBJ1-4; TRBD1 aligns across 8 bases. Germline values: CDR1 SGHDT, CDR2 YYEEEE. CDR3 length: 15 amino acids. J gave up 8 bases and V 4 bases, and 10 bases lay outside the gene matches. Based on the CDR3 plus reference TRBV5-6 and TRBJ1-4, the full variable domain is DAGVTQSPTHLIKTRGQQVTLRCSPKSGHDTVSWYQQALGQGPQFIFQYYEEEERQRGNFPDRFSGHQFPNYSSELNVNALLLGDSALYLCASSPGQGVREKLFFGSGTQLSVL.

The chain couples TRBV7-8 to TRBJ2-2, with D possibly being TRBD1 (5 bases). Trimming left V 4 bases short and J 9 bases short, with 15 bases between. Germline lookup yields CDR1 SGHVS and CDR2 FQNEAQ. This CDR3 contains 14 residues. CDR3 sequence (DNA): TGTGCCAGCAGCTCATCTCAGGGCATCAGGGAGCTGTTTTTT. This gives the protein CASSSSQGIRELFF.

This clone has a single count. CDR3 protein: CASRHPPNEQFF. The CDR3 bases are TGTGCCAGCAGACACCCCCCCAATGAGCAGTTCTTC. The genes are TRBV27 and TRBJ2-1; D remains unclear. The CDR3 runs 12 residues. V lost 6 bases and J 6 bases, leaving 9 bases between the germline ends. CDR1 MNHEY and CDR2 SMNVEV come from the germline V gene (reference sequence).

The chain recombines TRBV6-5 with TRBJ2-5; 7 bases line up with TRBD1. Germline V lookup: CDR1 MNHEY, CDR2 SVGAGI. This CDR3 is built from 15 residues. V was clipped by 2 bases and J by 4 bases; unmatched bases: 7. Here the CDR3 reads CASSYRGGGTETQYF. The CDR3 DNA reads TGTGCCAGCAGTTACAGAGGGGGCGGCACAGAGACCCAGTACTTC.

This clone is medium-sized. The CDR3 region is CASTTSGADSRPTDTQYF. The CDR3, as DNA: TGTGCCAGTACCACTAGCGGGGCCGACTCCCGTCCCACAGATACGCAGTATTTT. V and J are TRBV19 and TRBJ2-3; 10 bases align to TRBD2. The CDR3 has 18 amino acids. The germline CDR1 and CDR2 sequences are LNHDA and SQIVND (reference sequence). Unmatched junction bases numbered 15, after V lost 7 bases and J lost 2 bases.

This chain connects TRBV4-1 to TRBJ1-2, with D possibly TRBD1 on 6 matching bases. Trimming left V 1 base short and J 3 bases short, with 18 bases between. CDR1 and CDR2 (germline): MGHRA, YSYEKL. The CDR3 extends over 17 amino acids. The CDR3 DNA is TGCGCCAGCAGCCAAGCCCCCGTAGGGGGGTTGGACTATGGCTACACCTTC. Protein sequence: CASSQAPVGGLDYGYTF.

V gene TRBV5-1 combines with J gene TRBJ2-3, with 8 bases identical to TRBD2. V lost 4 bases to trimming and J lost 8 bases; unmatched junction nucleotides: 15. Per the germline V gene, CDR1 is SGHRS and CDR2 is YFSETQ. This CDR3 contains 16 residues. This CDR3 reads CASSLPGGGGHGTQYF. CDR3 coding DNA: TGCGCCAGCAGCCTCCCTGGGGGCGGGGGGCATGGTACGCAGTATTTT.

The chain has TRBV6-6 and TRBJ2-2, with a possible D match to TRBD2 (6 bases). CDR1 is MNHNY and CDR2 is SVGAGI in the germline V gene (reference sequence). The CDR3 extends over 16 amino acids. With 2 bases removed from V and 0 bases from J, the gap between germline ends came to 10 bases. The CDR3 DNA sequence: TGTGCCAGCAGTTACATGCCGGGAGCGAACACCGGGGAGCTGTTTTTT. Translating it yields CASSYMPGANTGELFF.

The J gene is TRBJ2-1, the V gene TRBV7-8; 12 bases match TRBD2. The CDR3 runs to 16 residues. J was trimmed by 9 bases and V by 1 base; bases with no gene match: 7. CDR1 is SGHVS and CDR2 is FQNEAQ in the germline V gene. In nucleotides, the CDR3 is TGTGCCAGCAGCTTAGTGGCTAGCGGGGGGGTAGGTGAGCAGTTCTTC. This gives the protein CASSLVASGGVGEQFF.

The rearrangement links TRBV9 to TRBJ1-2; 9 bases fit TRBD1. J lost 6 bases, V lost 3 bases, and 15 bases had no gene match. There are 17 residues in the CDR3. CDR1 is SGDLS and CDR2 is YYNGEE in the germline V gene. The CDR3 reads CASSGGLDRGESHGYTF. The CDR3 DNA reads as TGTGCCAGCAGCGGGGGATTGGACAGGGGAGAGTCACATGGCTACACCTTC.

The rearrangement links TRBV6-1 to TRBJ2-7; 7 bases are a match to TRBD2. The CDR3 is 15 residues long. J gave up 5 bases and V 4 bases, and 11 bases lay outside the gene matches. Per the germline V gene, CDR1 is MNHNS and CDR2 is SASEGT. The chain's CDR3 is CASSVLRARGDEQYF. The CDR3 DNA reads TGTGCCAGCAGTGTATTGAGGGCTCGGGGGGACGAGCAGTACTTC.

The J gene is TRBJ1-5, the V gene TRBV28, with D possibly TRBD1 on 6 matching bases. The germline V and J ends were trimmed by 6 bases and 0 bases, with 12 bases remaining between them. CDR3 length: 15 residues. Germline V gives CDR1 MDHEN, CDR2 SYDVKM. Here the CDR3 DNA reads TGTGCCAGCAGGACAGGTACTCTTAGCAATCAGCCCCAGCATTTT. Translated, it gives CASRTGTLSNQPQHF.

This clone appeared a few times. For the CDR3, the DNA is TGTGCCAGCCCCCAAGGGACGGATAGCTATGGCTACACCTTC. It specifies CASPQGTDSYGYTF. V and J are TRBV2 and TRBJ1-2, with a possible D match to TRBD1 (5 bases). V shed 8 bases and J shed 4 bases, with 17 bases lying between them. Germline lookup yields CDR1 SNHLY and CDR2 FYNNEI. CDR3 length: 14 residues.

The CDR3 DNA sequence: TGCGCCAGCAGCCAAGAGGGTGGGAACTCCTACGAGCAGTACTTC. Protein sequence: CASSQEGGNSYEQYF. The genes are TRBV4-3 and TRBJ2-7; the D is unclear. This CDR3 is built from 15 residues. Germline lookup yields CDR1 LGHNA and CDR2 YSLEER. Trimming pared 0 bases from V and 0 bases from J, leaving 9 bases between.

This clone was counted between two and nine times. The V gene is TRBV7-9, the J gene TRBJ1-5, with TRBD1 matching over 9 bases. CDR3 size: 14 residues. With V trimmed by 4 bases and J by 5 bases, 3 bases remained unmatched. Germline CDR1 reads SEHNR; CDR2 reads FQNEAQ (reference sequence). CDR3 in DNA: TGTGCCAGCAGCTCCGGGACAGGGCATCAGCCCCAGCATTTT. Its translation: CASSSGTGHQPQHF.

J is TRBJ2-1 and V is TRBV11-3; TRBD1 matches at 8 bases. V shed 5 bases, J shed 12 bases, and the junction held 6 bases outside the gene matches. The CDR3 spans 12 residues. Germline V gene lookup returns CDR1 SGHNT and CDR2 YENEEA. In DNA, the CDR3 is TGTGCCAGCAGCCCTCCGGGACAGGTGCAGTTCTTC. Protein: CASSPPGQVQFF.

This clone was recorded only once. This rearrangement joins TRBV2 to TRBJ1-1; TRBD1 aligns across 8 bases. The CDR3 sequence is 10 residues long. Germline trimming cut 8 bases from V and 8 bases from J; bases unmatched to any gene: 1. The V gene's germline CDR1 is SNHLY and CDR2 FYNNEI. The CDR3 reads CASGQGEAFF. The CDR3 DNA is TGTGCCAGCGGACAGGGCGAAGCTTTCTTT.

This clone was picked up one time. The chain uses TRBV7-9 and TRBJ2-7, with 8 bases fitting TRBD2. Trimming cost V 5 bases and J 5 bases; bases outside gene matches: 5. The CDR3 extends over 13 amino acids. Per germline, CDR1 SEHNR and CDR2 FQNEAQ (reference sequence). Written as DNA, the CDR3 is TGTGCCAGCAGCCTCGGGAGGGGGGACGAGCAGTACTTC. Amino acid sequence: CASSLGRGDEQYF.